One TCR beta chain is described in this entry. Which antigen it targets is not known. No much larger clone is present one base from it, and per-base qualities are unavailable. Per the germline V gene, MNHEY is the CDR1 and SVGAGI is the CDR2. The CDR3, cysteine through phenylalanine, is 14 amino acids long. Of the read, only the CDR3 DNA is kept; its 42 bases are in frame from base 1. For this chain, trimming is 5 bases at the V end and 2 bases at the J end, and the number of junction bases without a gene match is 5. TCR CDR3 regions were amplified from genomic DNA by multiplex PCR using the deep immunoSEQ assay. Extracted genomic DNA from each cell subset was distributed evenly across all wells of several immunoSEQ 96-well plates, and each plate was treated as a replicate. For sorted subsets, each replicate PCR was loaded with around 220 ng genomic DNA, equivalent to 25,000 to 35,000 T cell genomes. Purified libraries were quantified with a Qubit 3.0 fluorometer, sized on a Bioanalyzer 2100, and re-quantified with the KAPA Library Quantification kit. Every immunoSEQ 96-well plate was sequenced on a dedicated single-read 150-cycle Illumina NextSeq 550 flow cell. For the original study's pipeline: Because only junctional sequences without quality scores were contained in the immunoSEQ output, filtering matching that applied to full-length reads could not be performed. To assign V/J genes and CDR3, sequences were annotated against IMGT germline references using PyIR, a Python wrapper for IgBLAST v1.9. Reads with weak V/J assignments (E-value above 1e-6), missing CDR3, stop codons, out-of-frame junctions, or ambiguous translated residues were removed. A V3J clonotype was defined by an identical inferred V gene, J gene, and CDR3 amino acid sequence. Percentage overlap between repertoires was computed as shared unique clonotypes divided by the size of the smaller repertoire. Three approaches were used to assess repertoire richness: RTK rarefaction, the Chao1 estimator, and Recon v2.1 estimates of unobserved clonotypes. Generation probabilities were computed with OLGA for all TCRbeta clonotypes obtained by the gDNA method from several donors. TCRdb carries this immuneACCESS record with in-frame sequences only. Its versions omit some clonotypes, under half of them owing to an unresolved V gene in the studies checked, with the rest unexplained. V and J calls and clone size come straight from that table; D and trimming were deduced from the DNA. The sample profile shows 2,500,000 or so clones; under 95% of them were found once. The ten largest clones represent about 0.34% of the sample.

This sample stems from a study of shared clonotypes between healthy human individuals (dated by TCRdb to the early 2020s). Background for the entire study: The cohort comprised a couple of women and three men aged 18 to 49 years. For each donor, three plates each were used for CD4 naive and CD4 memory, two plates were used for CD8 naive, and one plate was used for CD8 memory. To estimate repertoire size and how much clonotype sharing occurs between individuals, the study deeply sequenced the blood TCR repertoires of five healthy adults. To increase sequencing depth and limit assay-specific biases, TCR repertoire library preparation and sequencing were carried out by different laboratories using diverse techniques. Each donor's leukapheresis produced roughly between roughly 0.85 and 10 billion PBMCs.

Broad study findings and their caveats: Even with the large sequencing depth, rarefaction of the sorted-subset datasets indicated that sequencing was incomplete. Clonotypes shared by all four sorted-subset donors showed higher generation probabilities than non-shared clonotypes. Across four donors, approximately 4.9% of naive CD4, over 3% of naive CD8, 2.3% of memory CD4, and 0.4% to 0.45% of memory CD8 clonotypes were shared. Sampling was restricted to blood, and TCR repertoires in tissue are likely to differ from TCR repertoires in blood. Naive subsets generally had larger estimated clonotype richness than memory subsets did. The genetic and exposure-history diversity represented was limited by the small number of donors. Pairwise subsampling led to the expectation that sequencing depth would affect the degree of clonotype sharing among donors.

The donors were healthy, HIV-negative adults with no recently reported acute infections or vaccinations. Every donor was a Caucasian adult living in Nashville, Tennessee, USA. CD4+ T cells were enriched by magnetic negative selection, after which naive cells were positively selected on CD45RA and the negative fraction was taken as the memory subset. Blood was obtained by leukapheresis, after which PBMCs were separated by Ficoll-Histopaque density gradient centrifugation and cryopreserved in liquid nitrogen vapor phase. Analytical flow cytometry was used to check the purity and quantity of every magnetically sorted T cell population. Each sorted fraction had its genomic DNA isolated and then quantified by UV absorbance on a Nanodrop 2000c.

The receptor comes from a man aged 18-30 years in good health. Some clones in this sample may be carry-over from other donors' samples. The V and J genes are TRBV6-5 and TRBJ2-7, with 8 bases in between that match TRBD2. Sequencing used naive CD4+ T cells from PBMCs. What this sample's cell subset or site label stands for: CD45RA+ positively selected. The CDR3 is CASSNGLAPYEQYF. DNA sequence: TGTGCCAGCAGTAACGGACTAGCCCCCTACGAGCAGTACTTC.